This T cell receptor beta chain was identified in a study of OX40 agonist ivuxolimab in advanced cancers. Some background on the complete study: Ivuxolimab, which targeted the costimulatory receptor OX40 (CD134), was an agonistic, fully human IgG2 monoclonal antibody. Intravenous ivuxolimab was administered to patients every 2 weeks at six dose levels: 0.01, 0.1, 0.3, 1.5, 3 and 10 mg/kg. Of the 52 patients in dose escalation, about 19 had hepatocellular carcinoma, some 15 had melanoma, 9 had renal cell carcinoma and 9 had head and neck cancer. In the dose-escalation cohort, roughly 82% of patients were male, and the mean age was approximately 60 years with a range of roughly 23 to 79. Prior anti-PD-1, anti-PD-L1 or anti-CTLA-4 therapy was permitted, and checkpoint inhibitors had been received by about 44% of dose-escalation patients. Partial responses were achieved by three dose-escalation patients, of whom one had hepatocellular carcinoma and two had cutaneous melanoma. The point of sequencing TCRbeta in the periphery was to test whether ivuxolimab changed TCR sequence diversity and drove clonal T-cell expansion. The monotherapy dose-escalation portion (N of about 49 patients) of the phase I ivuxolimab trial is reported in the paper.

Including cysteine and phenylalanine, the CDR3 has 16 amino acids. CDR3 DNA only is kept here, 48 bases in frame from base 1. V lost 9 bases and J lost 3 bases; the stretch between them is 24 bases long. From a lookup of the germline V gene, CDR1 and CDR2 are MDHEN and SYDVKM. Genomic DNA was isolated from the sorted cells so that the TCRbeta CDR3 region could be sequenced. The immunoSEQ Assay was used for sequencing of TCRbeta CDR3 regions. What TCRdb holds here is the immuneACCESS table cut down to in-frame rearrangements. Part of the clones is not present; checked against another copy, under half of the missing clones reflect an unresolved V gene, and the others are unexplained. A total of 57,000 or so clones appear in this sample, 80% to 90% of them only once. The top ten clonotypes cover about 1% of the sample. The trial excluded patients who had a history of autoimmune disease or who were on systemic immunosuppression. Peripheral blood for TCR sequencing was drawn from every dose cohort at baseline, at cycle 4 day 1 and at cycle 7 day 1. The samples were drawn from a first-in-human, open-label, multicenter phase I dose-escalation trial of ivuxolimab. Adults with locally advanced or metastatic melanoma, renal cell carcinoma, hepatocellular carcinoma or head and neck squamous cell carcinoma were enrolled in the trial. Before TCR sequencing, CD4+ and CD8+ T cells were separately sorted from peripheral blood.

As concerns this clone: What this receptor recognizes is not known. No base-level quality is on record; no much larger clone is a single base apart.

Here is what the overall study found, with its caveats: On average, CD8+ T cells showed more expanded clones than CD4+ T cells after ivuxolimab. Clonal expansion of both CD4+ and CD8+ blood T cells was observed from baseline to week 6 at doses 0.1 to 3.0 mg/kg. In partial responders in the 0.1-3.0 mg/kg groups, normalized peripheral clonal expansion was found to be among the lowest, especially among CD8+ T cells. Low levels of normalized T-cell clonal expansion were also seen in some patients who did not respond. Which antigens the clonally expanded peripheral T cells were specific for was not determined.

Sequences were derived from CD4+ or CD8+ T cells sorted from blood, sampled in a trial of the OX40 agonist ivuxolimab. The rearranged segments are TRBV28 and TRBJ2-7; a tentative D call is TRBD2 (5 bases match). The receptor comes from an adult with an advanced solid tumor such as melanoma, head and neck, liver or kidney cancer. The DNA is TGTGCCAGACAATCAACAGCGGTCCCAGCCGACTACGAGCAGTACTTC. This sequence encodes CARQSTAVPADYEQYF.